This TCR beta chain was found in a study of human T cells and chemical hapten exposure. The time point denotes: patch test 3, about 24 weeks after DPC sensitization. Stated treatment: therapeutic diphenylcyclopropenone sensitization with weekly scalp DPC. This CDR3 spans 13 amino acids. The V gene lost 5 bases and the J gene lost 3 bases, with 8 bases spanning the gap. Germline CDR1 and CDR2: MNHEY and SVGEGT. TCRdb processed the RACE reads anew with MiXCR; each CDR3 protein has one entry. The sample shows about 82,000 distinct CDR3 sequences, roughly 13% of them seen only once. Material: whole blood, obtained in connection with sensitization to the hapten diphenylcyclopropenone (DPC). This sequence originates from a woman between 45 and 60 years old with alopecia areata. Some clones in this sample may be carry-over from other donors' samples. The chain combines TRBV6-2 or TRBV6-3 with TRBJ2-1; D is ambiguous. CDR3 nucleotides: TGTGCCAGCAGTAAAGGGCGCTACAATGAGCAGTTCTTC. The encoded protein is CASSKGRYNEQFF.